A single sample gave rise to the 6 T cell receptor beta chains below, sequenced in a study of tumor-infiltrating lymphocytes in primary liver carcinoma. A primer in the constant region served to generate TCR beta cDNA from about 470 ng of total RNA. Slightly modified ARM-PCR served as the procedure for the TCR beta libraries. These libraries came from three rounds of nested multiplex PCR. In the first two PCR rounds, TRBV1-TRBV30 forward primers were paired with a C-beta reverse primer, and each round lasted around 10 cycles. In TCRdb, the multiplex PCR reads were re-called with MiXCR into one record per CDR3 protein. Of around 79,000 distinct CDR3 sequences in the sample, approximately 69% were seen once. Co-extraction yielded RNA and DNA from approximately 22-30 mg of unsorted bulk tissue. Sequencing was carried out using tumor-adjacent normal liver tissue. These receptors all stem from a man aged 40-49 years with primary liver carcinoma and hepatitis B virus infection.

V gene TRBV6-6 combines with J gene TRBJ2-7, with no clear D. The germline gives CDR1 MNHNY, CDR2 SVGAGI (reference sequence). This CDR3 is 11 amino acids long. V was clipped by 6 bases and J by 7 bases, with 10 bases between them. Here the CDR3 reads CASSHGCEQYF. CDR3 nucleotides: TGTGCCAGCAGCCATGGGTGTGAGCAGTACTTC.

This clonotype was seen more than once but under ten times. This may stem from a read error, because a much larger clone lies one nucleotide away. The V call is TRBV29-1, the J call TRBJ1-1; D is undetermined. The CDR3 is 11 amino acids. Germline V gives CDR1 SQVTM, CDR2 ANQGSEA. CDR3 residues: CSVIENIEAFF. Here the CDR3 DNA reads TGCAGCGTTATCGAGAACATTGAAGCTTTCTTT.

The sample holds a few counts of this clonotype. Possible read error: a much larger clone is one base away. The V and J genes are TRBV28 and TRBJ1-2; 8 nucleotides match TRBD1. CDR1 and CDR2 (germline): MDHEN, SYDVKM. CDR3 length equals 15 residues. The V gene end was trimmed by 4 bases and the J gene end by 6 bases; junction bases not matched to a gene: 10. The CDR3 nucleotides read TGTGCCAGCAGTTACATGGCAGGGGGCAACGATGGCTACACCTTC. This sequence encodes CASSYMAGGNDGYTF.

About this clonotype: Germline and junction disagree at one end, which may indicate a read error. The CDR3 nucleotides read TGTCCCAGCAGTGAAGACAGGGTATATACCGGGGAGCTGTTTTTT. Its protein product is CPSSEDRVYTGELFF. The chain combines TRBV6-1 with TRBJ2-2; TRBD1 matches at 7 bases. CDR1 MNHNS and CDR2 SASEGT come from the germline V gene. This CDR3 comprises 15 residues.

This clonotype was detected only a few times. The CDR3 DNA reads TGTGCCAGCAGGGGGAGACAGACCCAGTACTTC. Protein sequence: CASRGRQTQYF. The V and J genes are TRBV2 and TRBJ2-5; the D gene is possibly TRBD2 (5 bases). The V end was cut by 6 bases, the J end by 6 bases, with 8 bases between. CDR1 and CDR2 from the germline V gene are SNHLY and FYNNEI. The CDR3 spans 11 residues.

As for this clonotype: A clone one base away is much larger, so this may be a read error. The V gene is TRBV28, the J gene TRBJ2-3, with 9 bases aligning to TRBD1. Per the germline V gene, CDR1 is MDHEN and CDR2 is SYDVKM. The CDR3 extends over 16 amino acids. The CDR3 here is CASSSPQGASTDMQYF. Here the CDR3 DNA reads TGTGCCAGCAGTTCTCCACAGGGGGCGAGCACAGATATGCAGTATTTT.